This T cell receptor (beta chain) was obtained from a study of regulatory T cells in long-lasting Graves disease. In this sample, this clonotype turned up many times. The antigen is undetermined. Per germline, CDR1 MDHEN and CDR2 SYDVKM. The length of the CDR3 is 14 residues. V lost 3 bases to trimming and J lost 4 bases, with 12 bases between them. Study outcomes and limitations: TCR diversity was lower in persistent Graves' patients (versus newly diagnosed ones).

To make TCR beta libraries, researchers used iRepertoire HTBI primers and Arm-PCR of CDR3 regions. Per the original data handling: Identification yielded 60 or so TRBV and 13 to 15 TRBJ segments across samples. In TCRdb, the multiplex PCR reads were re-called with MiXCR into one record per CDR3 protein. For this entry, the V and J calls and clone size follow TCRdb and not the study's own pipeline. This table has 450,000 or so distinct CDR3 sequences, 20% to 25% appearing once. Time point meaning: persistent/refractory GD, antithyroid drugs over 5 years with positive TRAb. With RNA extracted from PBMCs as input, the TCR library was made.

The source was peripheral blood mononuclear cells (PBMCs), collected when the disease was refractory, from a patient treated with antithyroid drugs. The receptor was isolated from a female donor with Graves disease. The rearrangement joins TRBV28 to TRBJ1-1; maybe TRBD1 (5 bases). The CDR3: CASSFLGRGTEAFF. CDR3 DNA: TGTGCCAGCAGTTTCCTAGGAAGGGGCACTGAAGCTTTCTTT. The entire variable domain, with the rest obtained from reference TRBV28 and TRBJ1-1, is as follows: DVKVTQSSRYLVKRTGEKVFLECVQDMDHENMFWYRQDPGLGLRLIYFSYDVKMKEKGDIPEGYSVSREKKERFSLILESASTNQTSMYLCASSFLGRGTEAFFGQGTRLTVV.